This entry concerns a single T cell receptor beta chain. Its antigen is currently unknown. There were no recent acute infections or vaccinations among the donors, who were healthy HIV-negative adults. Ten immunoSEQ deep assay plates were used to sequence the DNA of unsorted PBMCs. TCRdb keeps only in-frame clones here, not all; method: immunoSEQ multiplex PCR. The sample holds 400,000 to 500,000 clones, 76% seen once. This specimen belongs to a study of shared clonotypes between healthy human individuals. Study-level information: Researchers drew samples from two women and a few men aged 18 to 49. Points from the study as a whole: Apart from blood, nothing was sampled; tissue repertoires likely differ.

The receptor was derived from a middle-aged woman in good health. Some clones in this sample may be carry-over from other donors' samples. The sample consisted of PBMCs.

The CDR3 region has the DNA TGTGCCAGAAGCGTCTGGCGGGAGGCGCCTACGGATGAGCAGTTCTTC. This sequence encodes CARSVWREAPTDEQFF. The gene calls are TRBV5-3 and TRBJ2-1, with TRBD2 matching 8 bases. TRBV5-3 is an ORF for which the function is uncertain. This CDR3 comprises 16 residues. Trimming removed 4 bases from V and 8 bases from J; junction bases left unmatched: 14.